The following is a T cell receptor beta chain sequence with its context. Its antigen target is currently unknown. Base qualities are missing; no much larger clone stands one base away. What this sample's treatment or condition label stands for: roughly nine-day PBMC culture with coronavirus spike peptide pools or control peptides (ViraFEST assay). The study used the ViraFEST assay, which expanded antigen-specific T cells with peptide pools and then identified expanded clonotypes by TCR sequencing. The convalescent patients' positive SARS-CoV-2 PCR tests were from March to December 2020, which was before the Alpha, Beta and Delta variants emerged in the United States. Roughly 2 million PBMCs per well were cultured in IMDM with roughly 5% human AB serum and 7.5 to 10 IU/ml IL-2, plus 10 ug/ml peptide pools. On days 3 and 7, half of the culture medium was replaced with fresh IL-2-containing medium. After 10 days of culture, CD4+ T cells were isolated by negative selection using the EasySep CD4+ T cell isolation kit. Ficoll-Paque Plus gradient centrifugation was used to isolate PBMCs from whole blood, and the isolated PBMCs were then either used fresh or cryopreserved at -140C. Triplicate wells were generally used for each culture condition.

This entry belongs to a study of vaccination and CD4 T cells after COVID-19 (dated by TCRdb to the early 2020s). Background on the whole study: SARS-CoV-2 positivity had been established in the convalescent patients by nasal swab PCR, and mild disease was recorded in eight to ten of these patients and severe disease in one. Control cultures received a CEFX viral epitope pool as the positive control, an HIV-1 Nef peptide pool as the negative control, or no peptide. Each participant got two doses of either the Pfizer-BioNTech BNT162b2 vaccine (n=8) or the Moderna mRNA-1273 vaccine (n=2). Post-COVID blood samples from convalescent patients were collected a median of around 100 days after diagnosis, with a range of roughly 35 to 180 days. For stimulating the cultures, overlapping spike peptide pools were used, derived from SARS-CoV-2 as well as from the common cold coronaviruses HCoV-NL63, HCoV-OC43 and HCoV-229E. The convalescent cohort included six males and four females, with two Hispanic individuals, seven Caucasians, two Asians and one multiracial person. In 10 COVID-19 convalescent patients and a few infection-naive healthy vaccine recipients, researchers compared the spike-specific CD4+ TCR repertoire from before mRNA vaccination with the repertoire from after. The time from the second vaccine dose to post-vaccine blood sampling had a median of roughly 70 days and ranged from about 12 to 250 days.

The research as a whole found: Among convalescent patients, a median about 86% of the SARS-CoV-2-reactive clones seen after vaccination appeared only after vaccination, which suggests priming specific to the vaccine. Of the vaccine-specific clones in convalescent patients, 304 of 307, or nearly all, reacted only to SARS-CoV-2 spike and did not cross-react with common cold coronaviruses. The study included relatively few convalescent patients and did not analyze early timepoints after natural infection. The median count of SARS-CoV-2-reactive clonotypes went up from 20 to 25 after infection to approximately 40 after vaccination, although the change was not significant.

V loses 3 bases of germline sequence and J loses 4 bases, and the interval between the two ends is 13 bases. Spanning cysteine to phenylalanine, the CDR3 consists of 15 amino acids. The read is trimmed to its CDR3 DNA, 45 bases read in frame from base 1. The germline V gene yields SGHTA for CDR1 and FQGNSA for CDR2. Library preparation employed PCR. TCR sequencing of DNA from cultured CD4+ T cells used the Oncomine TCR Beta short-read assay at the Johns Hopkins FTIC core. Genomic DNA was extracted from the cultured CD4+ T cells with the QIAamp micro DNA kit. The Oncomine TCR Beta libraries from cultured CD4+ T cells were pooled using unique dual indexes and then sequenced on an Illumina iSeq 100. The authors' pipeline ran thus. Non-productive sequences were removed, and CDR3s not starting with C, not ending with F or W, or shorter than 7 amino acids were discarded. Antigen-specific clonotypes were identified using the MANAFEST web application through comparison of peptide-stimulated wells with reference and other culture wells. For a clone to be called positive, the clone needed an FDR below 0.05, an odds ratio above 5, and a productive frequency above 0.1% in at least two of three replicate wells. A clonotype was classed as cross-reactive if the clonotype showed significant expansion both in SARS-CoV-2 spike wells and in at least one common cold coronavirus spike condition. Levenshtein distances (stringdist) and unrooted phylogenetic trees (ape) in R version 3.6.1 were used to assess CDR3 homology. The public sequencing data were trimmed at Q25 with fastp and processed into clonotypes with MiXCR by TCRdb, which kept only in-frame beta chains. Every entry covers one CDR3 protein and lists the most common genes and DNA from its rows. TCRdb's processing, not the authors', yielded these V and J calls. Recorded for this sample are about 20,000 distinct CDR3 sequences; about 43% of them occurred a single time. The ten top clones hold 2.5% to 3% of the sample.

In this chain, TRBV7-2 is recombined with TRBJ2-1; the D segment could be TRBD2, given 6 matching bases. This clonotype was sampled from a human donor who had recovered from COVID-19. The sample was CD4+ T cells from blood, cultured in vitro, taken after SARS-CoV-2 vaccination. The CDR3 corresponds to CASSLRDWKYNEQFF. Here is the DNA: TGTGCCAGCAGCTTGAGGGACTGGAAGTACAATGAGCAGTTCTTC.